One and the same sample provided the 24 T cell receptor beta chains below, sequenced in a study of beta chain features in type 1 diabetes. The authors reverse transcribed all of the isolated RNA, so sequencing captured expressed TCRB transcripts. Repertoires were generated with immunoSEQ multiplex PCR, while TCRdb's copy carries only in-frame clones and drops some. This table holds about 360,000 clones, 10% to 15% found once. Sample: naive CD4+ T cells from blood. These receptors came from a man aged 18 to 35 in good health.

The J gene is TRBJ1-6, the V gene TRBV7-2; D ambiguous. This CDR3 contains 16 residues. Germline V gene sequence: CDR1 SGHTA, CDR2 FQGNSA. The V end was cut by 5 bases, the J end by 11 bases, with 22 bases between. For the CDR3, the DNA is TGTGCCAGCAGCCCCCGCGGGAGTTTGAGCGGAGCACCCCTCCACTTT. Translated, it gives CASSPRGSLSGAPLHF. Full variable domain (missing parts from reference TRBV7-2 and TRBJ1-6): GAGVSQSPSNKVTEKGKDVELRCDPISGHTALYWYRQSLGQGLEFLIYFQGNSAPDKSGLPSDRFSAERTGGSVSTLTIQRTQQEDSAVYLCASSPRGSLSGAPLHFGNGTRLTVT.

CDR3 region: CASRPQTGEYNSPLHF. Written as DNA, the CDR3 is TGTGCCAGCAGGCCCCAAACAGGGGAATATAATTCACCCCTCCACTTT. The V gene is TRBV7-2, the J gene TRBJ1-6, with 7 bases fitting TRBD1. The V segment lost 6 bases and the J segment 4 bases; nucleotides outside the gene matches: 9. Germline values: CDR1 SGHTA, CDR2 FQGNSA. There are 16 residues in the CDR3.

This chain links TRBV27 with TRBJ2-1; possible D gene TRBD2, 5 bases. V lost 4 bases, J lost 6 bases, and 22 bases lay in between. Per the germline V gene, CDR1 is MNHEY and CDR2 is SMNVEV (reference sequence). This CDR3 has 17 residues. The CDR3, as DNA: TGTGCCAGCAGTTCCCACACCAGTATCGTTGAGGGCAATGAGCAGTTCTTC. It translates to CASSSHTSIVEGNEQFF.

The chain couples TRBV5-4 to TRBJ2-7, with 11 nucleotides matching TRBD2. This CDR3 comprises 16 residues. V was pared by 4 bases and J by 6 bases, with 12 bases of the junction left unmatched. Germline V gene data show CDR1 as SGHNT and CDR2 as YYREEE (reference sequence). CDR3 protein: CASSTNIGLAGREQYF. CDR3 DNA: TGTGCCAGCAGCACTAATATCGGACTAGCGGGCCGCGAGCAGTACTTC.

There are a few counts of this clone. The CDR3 protein is CASSPTGFNTEAFF. The CDR3 coding sequence is TGTGCCAGCTCACCAACAGGGTTCAACACTGAAGCTTTCTTT. J is TRBJ1-1 and V is TRBV18, with a possible D match to TRBD1 (6 bases). V lost 2 bases, J lost 2 bases, and 9 bases lay in between. Germline lookup yields CDR1 KGHSH and CDR2 LQKENI. CDR3 size: 14 residues.

The chain couples TRBV27 to TRBJ1-1, with D uncertain. The germline V gene encodes CDR1 MNHEY and CDR2 SMNVEV (reference sequence). There are 16 residues in the CDR3. The V end was cut by 6 bases, the J end by 1 base, with 18 bases between. The CDR3 DNA sequence: TGTGCCAGCAGGGACGGGAAATTCTACGGGAACACTGAAGCTTTCTTT. Its protein product is CASRDGKFYGNTEAFF.

The chain uses TRBV5-1 and TRBJ1-5, with 10 bases that match TRBD1. The CDR3 consists of 15 residues. The V gene end was trimmed by 0 bases and the J gene end by 9 bases; junction bases not matched to a gene: 6. CDR1 is SGHRS, CDR2 YFSETQ, per germline. DNA for the CDR3: TGCGCCAGCAGCTTGGCGGGACAGGGGCGGTGGCCCCAGCATTTT. Protein product: CASSLAGQGRWPQHF.

The chain couples TRBV23-1 to TRBJ1-5, with TRBD1 matching 7 bases. TRBV23-1 counts as an open reading frame of uncertain function. The CDR3 extends over 13 amino acids. V lost 7 bases and J lost 5; bases outside the gene matches: 5. The DNA of the CDR3 is TGCGCCAGCACCCAGGGGGGATATCAGCCCCAGCATTTT. Translated: CASTQGGYQPQHF.

This clone has a handful of counts. The rearrangement joins TRBV5-4 to TRBJ2-1; the match to TRBD2 covers 12 bases. J was trimmed by 3 bases and V by 3 bases; bases with no gene match: 7. The CDR3 has 17 residues. CDR1 is SGHNT, CDR2 YYREEE, per germline (reference sequence). CDR3 residues: CASSSSGGAFFYNEQFF. The CDR3 nucleotides are TGTGCCAGCAGCTCTAGCGGGGGGGCATTCTTCTACAATGAGCAGTTCTTC.

The chain couples TRBV11-3 to TRBJ2-2, with 7 bases aligning to TRBD2. This CDR3 is 17 amino acids long. Germline CDR1 is SGHNT and CDR2 is YENEEA. V dropped 1 base and J dropped 1; count of bases not matched to a gene: 6. The CDR3 sequence: CASSLGSSSGNTGELFF. The DNA of the CDR3 is TGTGCCAGCAGCTTAGGGTCGTCTAGCGGGAACACCGGGGAGCTGTTTTTT.

The chain employs TRBV7-9 and TRBJ2-7; D not resolved. V lost 1 base to trimming and J lost 9 bases, with 10 bases between them. From germline, CDR1 is SEHNR and CDR2 FQNEAQ (reference sequence). The CDR3 totals 12 residues. Written as DNA, the CDR3 is TGTGCCAGCAGCTTAGAGACAAACACGCAGTACTTC. Amino acid sequence: CASSLETNTQYF.

The chain links TRBV6-7 to TRBJ2-7; possible D gene TRBD1, 6 bases. TRBV6-7 belongs to the ORF category, with a function that is uncertain. This CDR3 region has 16 residues. The V end lost 0 bases, the J end lost 3 bases, and 15 bases lay between the germline ends. The CDR3 DNA sequence: TGTGCCAGCAGTTACTCGATAGGCAGGGGTCACTACGAGCAGTACTTC. Translated, it gives CASSYSIGRGHYEQYF.

V and J are TRBV7-2 and TRBJ2-5; tentative D call: TRBD2 (6 bases). The CDR3 contains 14 residues. Per germline, CDR1 SGHTA and CDR2 FQGNSA. V dropped 2 bases and J dropped 0 bases, with 7 bases sitting between them. The CDR3 DNA is TGTGCCAGCAGCTTATCGGGAGACCAAGAGACCCAGTACTTC. Translation gives CASSLSGDQETQYF.

This chain uses TRBV7-2 with TRBJ2-2, with unresolved D. V lost 3 bases and J 1 base, leaving 6 bases between the germline ends. Germline V gene data show CDR1 as SGHTA and CDR2 as FQGNSA. This CDR3 is built from 14 residues. CDR3 DNA sequence: TGTGCCAGCAGCTTTGCAGGGAACACCGGGGAGCTGTTTTTT. Its protein product is CASSFAGNTGELFF. Supplemented by reference TRBV7-2 and TRBJ2-2, the full variable domain reads GAGVSQSPSNKVTEKGKDVELRCDPISGHTALYWYRQSLGQGLEFLIYFQGNSAPDKSGLPSDRFSAERTGGSVSTLTIQRTQQEDSAVYLCASSFAGNTGELFFGEGSRLTVL.

This clone has more than one count but fewer than ten. This chain joins TRBV18 and TRBJ1-1, with a weak D call TRBD1 (6 bases). Between the trimmed V and J ends, which lost 5 bases and 7 bases, there was a span of 11 bases. The CDR3 has 12 amino acids. The germline gives CDR1 KGHSH, CDR2 LQKENI. The CDR3 DNA follows: TGTGCCAGCTCAGCTGACAGGAGTGAAGCTTTCTTT. Protein sequence: CASSADRSEAFF. Full variable domain (outside the CDR3, taken from reference TRBV18 and TRBJ1-1): NAGVMQNPRHLVRRRGQEARLRCSPMKGHSHVYWYRQLPEEGLKFMVYLQKENIIDESGMPKERFSAEFPKEGPSILRIQQVVRGDSAAYFCASSADRSEAFFGQGTRLTVV.

This clone was detected a few times. The chain recombines TRBV7-9 with TRBJ2-5, with 12 bases fitting TRBD1. The CDR3 is 16 amino acids. Per the germline V gene, CDR1 is SEHNR and CDR2 is FQNEAQ (reference sequence). The V segment lost 1 base and the J segment 4 bases; nucleotides outside the gene matches: 4. The CDR3 DNA follows: TGTGCCAGCAGCTTAGAGGGACAGGGGGCCGCAGAGACCCAGTACTTC. This sequence encodes CASSLEGQGAAETQYF.

A few counts support this clone. J is TRBJ1-1 and V is TRBV7-3; D gene ambiguous. The CDR3 length is 15 residues. The germline V gene has CDR1 SGHTA and CDR2 FQGTGA. V was shortened by 1 base and J by 2 bases, with 11 bases between the two germline ends. CDR3 sequence: CASSLNMGPNTEAFF. CDR3 bases: TGTGCCAGCAGCTTAAATATGGGCCCCAACACTGAAGCTTTCTTT.

The chain links TRBV7-2 to TRBJ2-2; 12 bases are a match to TRBD2. Germline lookup yields CDR1 SGHTA and CDR2 FQGNSA. Trimming at V came to 5 bases and at J to 7 bases, leaving 8 bases not matched to a gene. The CDR3 consists of 16 residues. CDR3 coding DNA: TGTGCCAGCAGCGCTTCTAGCGGGAGGGCCGGCGGGGAGCTGTTTTTT. Amino acids: CASSASSGRAGGELFF.

This chain connects TRBV7-3 to TRBJ2-3, with 11 bases fitting TRBD2. CDR3 length: 16 amino acids. Trimming at V came to 5 bases and at J to 0 bases, leaving 4 bases not matched to a gene. Looked up from germline, CDR1 is SGHTA and CDR2 is FQGTGA. DNA of the CDR3: TGTGCCAGCAGCCGACTAGCGGGGCGGAGCACAGATACGCAGTATTTT. Translated: CASSRLAGRSTDTQYF.

In its sample, this clone was seen a few times. Within the sample, other DNA sequences also encode this same CDR3. This chain uses TRBV28 with TRBJ2-3; a possible D gene is TRBD2 (5 bases). Trimming stripped 3 bases from V and 3 bases from J, with 7 bases between. From germline, CDR1 is MDHEN and CDR2 SYDVKM. This CDR3 spans 13 amino acids. The CDR3 coding sequence is TGTGCCAGCAGTTTCCCGGGGACAGATACGCAGTATTTT. Amino acids: CASSFPGTDTQYF.

This clone was counted a few times. The chain is built from TRBV11-2 and TRBJ1-4, with 8 bases that match TRBD1. V dropped 5 bases and J dropped 5; count of bases not matched to a gene: 4. Looked up from germline, CDR1 is SGHAT and CDR2 is FQNNGV. CDR3 length: 14 residues. CDR3 region: CASSPRQGNEKLFF. CDR3 in DNA: TGTGCCAGCAGCCCCCGACAGGGGAATGAAAAACTGTTTTTT. Based on the CDR3 plus reference TRBV11-2 and TRBJ1-4, the full variable domain is EAGVAQSPRYKIIEKRQSVAFWCNPISGHATLYWYQQILGQGPKLLIQFQNNGVVDDSQLPKDRFSAERLKGVDSTLKIQPAKLEDSAVYLCASSPRQGNEKLFFGSGTQLSVL.

This clone was seen only a few times. The CDR3, as DNA: TGTGCCAGCAGCCAGGTGGGACAGAACTATGGCTACACCTTC. Its translation: CASSQVGQNYGYTF. This chain uses TRBV4-2 with TRBJ1-2, with 7 nucleotides matching TRBD1. The ends lost 3 bases at V and 2 bases at J; junction bases unmatched: 3. CDR1 LGHNA and CDR2 YNFKEQ come from the germline V gene. The CDR3 runs 14 residues.

This chain connects TRBV29-1 to TRBJ2-3; 9 nucleotides match TRBD2. The germline gives CDR1 SQVTM, CDR2 ANQGSEA. This CDR3 region has 15 residues. The J segment lost 4 bases and the V segment lost 6 bases, leaving 11 bases of the junction unmatched. The CDR3 is CSVKEGLAVSDTQYF. As DNA, the CDR3 is TGCAGCGTCAAAGAGGGACTAGCTGTATCAGATACGCAGTATTTT.

This clone appeared a few times. CDR3 in amino acids: CASSFLTMNTEAFF. The CDR3 DNA reads as TGTGCCAGCAGCTTCCTAACCATGAACACTGAAGCTTTCTTT. V gene TRBV7-3 combines with J gene TRBJ1-1; D call uncertain. The CDR3 is made up of 14 amino acids. Trimming pared 3 bases from V and 0 bases from J, leaving 8 bases between. Looked up from germline, CDR1 is SGHTA and CDR2 is FQGTGA.